The 22 T cell receptor beta chains in this list originate from one sample, sequenced in a study of PD-1 blockade in classical Hodgkin lymphoma. Specified time point: cycle 4 day 1 (C4D1), after 6 weeks of nivolumab. Patients all relapsed after autologous stem cell transplantation, and there was variation in brentuximab vedotin exposure. The table came from immunoSEQ multiplex PCR; TCRdb's copy has only in-frame clones and leaves some out. The repertoire consists of some 45,000 clones, with just under 80% occurring once and the leading ten covering over 35%. The sample here was peripheral blood mononuclear cells (PBMCs), taken before the fourth cycle of nivolumab. These receptors came from a human donor with classical Hodgkin lymphoma.

This clone was seen a few times. The chain recombines TRBV6-1 with TRBJ1-2, with D possibly matching TRBD1 (5 bases). The germline CDR1 and CDR2 sequences are MNHNS and SASEGT. Trimming took 2 bases from V and 2 from J, leaving 12 bases between them. The CDR3 runs 15 residues. In DNA form, the CDR3 reads TGTGCCAGCAGTGAAAATAGGGGAGGGAACTATGGCTACACCTTC. Protein: CASSENRGGNYGYTF.

The chain is built from TRBV2 and TRBJ2-7, with 8 bases that match TRBD2. Germline trimming cut 5 bases from V and 4 bases from J; bases unmatched to any gene: 19. Germline lookup yields CDR1 SNHLY and CDR2 FYNNEI. The CDR3 loop spans 18 amino acids. For the CDR3, the DNA is TGTGCCAGCAGTAGCCTTTCCGGGGGGGCACCCCGGAGTTACGAGCAGTACTTC. This translates into CASSSLSGGAPRSYEQYF.

This clone was detected only once. This same CDR3 is encoded by further DNA sequences in the sample. The CDR3 DNA reads as TGTGCCAGCAGTGGACGTAATAGCAATCAGCCCCAGCATTTT. As protein: CASSGRNSNQPQHF. The rearrangement uses TRBV2 and TRBJ1-5; D is uncertain. The germline V and J ends were trimmed by 4 bases and 0 bases, with 7 bases remaining between them. This CDR3 spans 14 amino acids. The germline gives CDR1 SNHLY, CDR2 FYNNEI.

This chain uses TRBV6-9 with TRBJ1-6; D is ambiguous. V was cut by 8 bases and J by 9 bases, with 17 bases left in between. Germline V gene data show CDR1 as MNHGY and CDR2 as SVAAGI. The CDR3 length is 14 residues. CDR3 nucleotides: TGTGCCAGCGGTAGGGATCAGGCTGGTTCACCCCTCCACTTT. It yields the protein CASGRDQAGSPLHF.

The sample holds many counts of this clone. This sequence joins TRBV4-2 and TRBJ1-6; D is ambiguous. The germline CDR1 and CDR2 sequences are LGHNA and YNFKEQ. V gave up 4 bases and J gave up 4 bases, with 11 bases separating them. The CDR3 consists of 15 residues. Here the CDR3 reads CASSLVGRYNSPLHF. In DNA, the CDR3 is TGTGCCAGCAGCCTAGTGGGAAGGTATAATTCACCCCTCCACTTT.

J is TRBJ2-7 and V is TRBV5-1; D is tentatively TRBD1 or TRBD2 (5 bases each). CDR3 length: 13 amino acids. Trimming pared 4 bases from V and 3 bases from J, leaving 11 bases between. From germline, CDR1 is SGHRS and CDR2 YFSETQ. The DNA of the CDR3 is TGCGCCAGCAGCCGGGACGGGGACTACGAGCAGTACTTC. Encoded protein: CASSRDGDYEQYF.

The chain employs TRBV9 and TRBJ2-7, with 7 bases matching TRBD1. Germline CDR1 and CDR2: SGDLS and YYNGEE. V was pared by 0 bases and J by 5 bases, with 8 bases of the junction left unmatched. This CDR3 spans 15 amino acids. CDR3 loop: CASSVDPAGGDEQYF. CDR3 coding DNA: TGTGCCAGCAGCGTAGACCCGGCAGGGGGAGACGAGCAGTACTTC. Drawing the rest from reference TRBV9 and TRBJ2-7, the complete variable domain is DSGVTQTPKHLITATGQRVTLRCSPRSGDLSVYWYQQSLDQGLQFLIQYYNGEERAKGNILERFSAQQFPDLHSELNLSSLELGDSALYFCASSVDPAGGDEQYFGPGTRLTVT.

The gene calls are TRBV7-2 and TRBJ1-2; no definite D call. This CDR3 comprises 12 residues. Trimming took 1 base from V and 8 from J, leaving 8 bases between them. Germline CDR1 SGHTA, CDR2 FQGNSA. CDR3 residues: CASSLGRSGYTF. The CDR3 coding sequence is TGTGCCAGCAGCTTAGGGCGGTCGGGCTACACCTTC.

The chain recombines TRBV5-1 with TRBJ2-5; 14 positions agree with TRBD2. Germline CDR1 reads SGHRS; CDR2 reads YFSETQ. V shed 4 bases, J shed 1 base, and the junction held 12 bases outside the gene matches. The CDR3 is 19 residues long. The CDR3 sequence is CASSIRTSGGTNIQETQYF. In nucleotides, the CDR3 is TGCGCCAGCAGCATCCGGACTAGCGGGGGGACAAATATCCAAGAGACCCAGTACTTC.

This clone was seen only a few times. The chain carries TRBV29-1 and TRBJ1-6; the D gene is possibly TRBD1 (5 bases). CDR1 SQVTM and CDR2 ANQGSEA come from the germline V gene. V lost 6 bases and J lost 9, with 18 bases in between. The CDR3 has 14 amino acids. The CDR3 coding sequence is TGCAGCGTGCAGGCGGAGGGACGTGGTTCACCCCTCCACTTT. Its translation is CSVQAEGRGSPLHF.

The chain combines TRBV5-6 with TRBJ1-1, with D unclear. Germline V gene lookup returns CDR1 SGHDT and CDR2 YYEEEE. This CDR3 has 15 amino acids. The V end lost 3 bases, the J end lost 1 base, and 13 bases lay between the germline ends. CDR3 nucleotides: TGTGCCAGCAGCTCACCGAATTCAAGGAACACTGAAGCTTTCTTT. Protein product: CASSSPNSRNTEAFF.

The rearrangement uses TRBV7-9 and TRBJ2-7; possible D gene TRBD1, 5 bases. The germline V gene has CDR1 SEHNR and CDR2 FQNEAQ (reference sequence). With 5 bases removed from V and 3 bases from J, the gap between germline ends came to 14 bases. The CDR3 extends over 14 amino acids. The CDR3 here is CASSTRQGYYEQYF. The CDR3 bases are TGTGCCAGCAGCACCCGGCAGGGCTACTACGAGCAGTACTTC.

This chain's CDR3 is CASRPGDNYGYTF. The CDR3 DNA reads TGTGCCAGCCGCCCGGGTGATAACTATGGCTACACCTTC. The chain has TRBV5-5 and TRBJ1-2; D gene ambiguous. The CDR3 runs to 13 residues. Per the germline V gene, CDR1 is SGHKS and CDR2 is YYEKEE (reference sequence). V was pared by 7 bases and J by 1 base, with 11 bases between.

This chain uses TRBV9 with TRBJ2-6; possible D gene TRBD1, 6 bases. The V and J ends lost 4 bases and 0 bases respectively, with 20 bases between them. CDR3 length equals 19 residues. Germline V lookup: CDR1 SGDLS, CDR2 YYNGEE. CDR3 nucleotides: TGTGCCAGCAGCTCAGCCAGGACAGCCGCGGGCTCTGGGGCCAACGTCCTGACTTTC. Residues: CASSSARTAAGSGANVLTF.

The chain couples TRBV7-9 to TRBJ2-7, with D unresolved. The CDR3 contains 13 residues. Between the trimmed V and J ends, which lost 5 bases and 6 bases, there was a span of 14 bases. Germline V lookup: CDR1 SEHNR, CDR2 FQNEAQ (reference sequence). For the CDR3, the DNA is TGTGCCAGCAGCCCGACCAGGTCGGGCGAGCAGTACTTC. Translating gives CASSPTRSGEQYF.

The chain couples TRBV5-6 to TRBJ2-7, with 12 nucleotides matching TRBD1. In germline, CDR1 is SGHDT, CDR2 YYEEEE. The V and J ends lost 3 bases and 2 bases, in that order; junction bases with no gene match: 3. The CDR3 runs to 15 residues. CDR3 coding DNA: TGTGCCAGCAGCTCGGGACAGGGGGCTCCCTACGAGCAGTACTTC. Encoded protein: CASSSGQGAPYEQYF.

V and J are TRBV29-1 and TRBJ1-6; the match to TRBD1 covers 7 bases. After removal of 5 bases from V and 5 bases from J, the junction contained 15 bases not matched to a gene. The CDR3 runs 17 residues. The germline V gene encodes CDR1 SQVTM and CDR2 ANQGSEA. The CDR3 bases are TGCAGCGTTATACCCCGCTCCCGGGACAGAGATAATTCACCCCTCCACTTT. Residues: CSVIPRSRDRDNSPLHF.

The chain is built from TRBV19 and TRBJ1-3; D is perhaps TRBD1 (5 bases). V was pared by 5 bases and J by 1 base, with 9 bases between. This CDR3 is built from 14 residues. The V gene's germline CDR1 is LNHDA and CDR2 SQIVND (reference sequence). CDR3 in amino acids: CASSLTGSGNTIYF. CDR3 DNA sequence: TGTGCCAGTAGTCTCACAGGTTCTGGAAACACCATATATTTT.

The genes are TRBV28 and TRBJ1-2; no clear D gene. This CDR3 is built from 14 residues. The V end was cut by 1 base, the J end by 5 bases, with 11 bases between. CDR1 and CDR2 (germline): MDHEN, SYDVKM. The chain's CDR3 is CASSLLQAQYGYTF. CDR3 nucleotide sequence: TGTGCCAGCAGTTTATTGCAGGCGCAGTATGGCTACACCTTC.

CDR3 nucleotide sequence: TGTGCCAGCAGGGGGCCCGCGAACTATGGCTACACCTTC. Translating it yields CASRGPANYGYTF. V is TRBV6-4 and J is TRBJ1-2, with D possibly TRBD1 on 5 matching bases. Trimming removed 6 bases from V and 2 bases from J, with 10 bases in between. Germline loops: CDR1 MRHNA, CDR2 SNTAGT. CDR3 length equals 13 residues.

V is TRBV19 and J is TRBJ1-5; unclear D gene. Germline CDR1 and CDR2: LNHDA and SQIVND (reference sequence). V was pared by 5 bases and J by 1 base, with 6 bases between. CDR3 length: 13 residues. CDR3 nucleotide sequence: TGTGCCAGTAGTCGACGGAGCAATCAGCCCCAGCATTTT. It encodes CASSRRSNQPQHF. The variable domain in full, completed from reference TRBV19 and TRBJ1-5, reads DGGITQSPKYLFRKEGQNVTLSCEQNLNHDAMYWYRQDPGQGLRLIYYSQIVNDFQKGDIAEGYSVSREKKESFPLTVTSAQKNPTAFYLCASSRRSNQPQHFGDGTRLSIL.

With regard to this clone: Other DNA sequences in this specimen translate into the identical CDR3. The chain uses TRBV27 and TRBJ2-7, with D hard to call. Germline lookup yields CDR1 MNHEY and CDR2 SMNVEV (reference sequence). V lost 2 bases and J lost 3, with 8 bases in between. CDR3 size: 13 residues. The CDR3, as DNA: TGTGCCAGCAGTTTAGGCAGGTTCTACGAGCAGTACTTC. Translating gives CASSLGRFYEQYF.